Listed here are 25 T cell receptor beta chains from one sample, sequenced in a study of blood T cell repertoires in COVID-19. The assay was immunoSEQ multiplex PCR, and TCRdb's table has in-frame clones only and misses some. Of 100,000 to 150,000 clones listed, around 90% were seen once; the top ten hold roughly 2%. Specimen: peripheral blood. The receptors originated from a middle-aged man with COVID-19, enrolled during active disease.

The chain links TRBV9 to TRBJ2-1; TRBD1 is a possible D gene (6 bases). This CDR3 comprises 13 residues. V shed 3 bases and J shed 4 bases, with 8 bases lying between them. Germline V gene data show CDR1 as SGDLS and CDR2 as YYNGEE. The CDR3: CASSADSYNEQFF. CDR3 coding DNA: TGTGCCAGCAGCGCGGACAGTTACAATGAGCAGTTCTTC.

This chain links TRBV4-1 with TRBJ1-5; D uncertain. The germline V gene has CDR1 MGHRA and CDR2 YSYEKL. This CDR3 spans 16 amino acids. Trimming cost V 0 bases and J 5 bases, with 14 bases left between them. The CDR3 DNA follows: TGCGCCAGCAGCCAAGATGGCGGTGGTAGAGATCAGCCCCAGCATTTT. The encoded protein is CASSQDGGGRDQPQHF.

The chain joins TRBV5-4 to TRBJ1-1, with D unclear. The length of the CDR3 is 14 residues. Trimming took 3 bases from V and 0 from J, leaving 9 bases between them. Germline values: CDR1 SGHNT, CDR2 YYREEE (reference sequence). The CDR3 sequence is CASSSQYLNTEAFF. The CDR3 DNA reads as TGTGCCAGCAGCTCCCAATACTTGAACACTGAAGCTTTCTTT.

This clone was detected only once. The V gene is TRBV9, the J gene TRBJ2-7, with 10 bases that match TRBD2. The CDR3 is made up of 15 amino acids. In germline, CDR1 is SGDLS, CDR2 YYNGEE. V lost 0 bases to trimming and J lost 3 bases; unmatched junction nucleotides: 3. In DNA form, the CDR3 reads TGTGCCAGCAGCGTAGCTGGGACTAGCGACTACGAGCAGTACTTC. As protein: CASSVAGTSDYEQYF.

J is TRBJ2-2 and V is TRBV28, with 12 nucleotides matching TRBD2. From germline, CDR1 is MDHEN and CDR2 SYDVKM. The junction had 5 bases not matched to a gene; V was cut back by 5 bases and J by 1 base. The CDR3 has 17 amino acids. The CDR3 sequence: CASSIRGLAGNTGELFF. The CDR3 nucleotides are TGTGCCAGCAGTATACGGGGACTAGCGGGGAACACCGGGGAGCTGTTTTTT.

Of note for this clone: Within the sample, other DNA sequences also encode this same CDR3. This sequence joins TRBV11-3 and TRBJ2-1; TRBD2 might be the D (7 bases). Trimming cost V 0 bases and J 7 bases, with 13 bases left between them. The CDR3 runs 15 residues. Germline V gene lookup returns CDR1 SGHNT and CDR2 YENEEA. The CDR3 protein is CASSLEWGGFNEQFF. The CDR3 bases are TGTGCCAGCAGCTTAGAATGGGGGGGCTTTAATGAGCAGTTCTTC.

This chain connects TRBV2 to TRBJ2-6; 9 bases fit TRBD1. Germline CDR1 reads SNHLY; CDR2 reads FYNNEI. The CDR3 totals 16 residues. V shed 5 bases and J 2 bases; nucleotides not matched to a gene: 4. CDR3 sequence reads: CASSPGTGTGANVLTF. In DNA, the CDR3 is TGTGCCAGCAGTCCCGGGACAGGGACTGGGGCCAACGTCCTGACTTTC.

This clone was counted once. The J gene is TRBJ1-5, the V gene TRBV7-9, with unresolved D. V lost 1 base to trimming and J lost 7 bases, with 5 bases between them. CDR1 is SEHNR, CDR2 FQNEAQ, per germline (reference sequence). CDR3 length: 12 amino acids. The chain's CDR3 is CASSLGAQPQHF. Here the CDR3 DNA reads TGTGCCAGCAGCTTAGGGGCCCAGCCCCAGCATTTT.

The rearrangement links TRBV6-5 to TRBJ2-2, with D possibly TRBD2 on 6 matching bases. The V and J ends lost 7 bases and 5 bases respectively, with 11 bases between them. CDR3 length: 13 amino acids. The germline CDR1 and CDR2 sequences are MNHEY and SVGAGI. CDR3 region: CASIGRTTGELFF. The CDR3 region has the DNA TGTGCCAGCATTGGGAGGACGACCGGGGAGCTGTTTTTT.

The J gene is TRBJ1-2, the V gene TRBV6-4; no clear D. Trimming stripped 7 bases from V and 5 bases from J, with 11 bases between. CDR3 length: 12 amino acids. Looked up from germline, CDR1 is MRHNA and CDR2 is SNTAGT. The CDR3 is CASTGVEYGYTF. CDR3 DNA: TGTGCCAGCACCGGGGTGGAGTATGGCTACACCTTC.

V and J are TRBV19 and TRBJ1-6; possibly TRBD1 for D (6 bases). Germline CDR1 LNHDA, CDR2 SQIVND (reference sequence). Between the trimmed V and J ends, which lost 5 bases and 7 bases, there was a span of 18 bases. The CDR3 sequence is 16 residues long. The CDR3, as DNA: TGTGCCAGTAGTCCTCAACAGGGTTTTTGCAATTCACCCCTCCACTTT. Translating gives CASSPQQGFCNSPLHF.

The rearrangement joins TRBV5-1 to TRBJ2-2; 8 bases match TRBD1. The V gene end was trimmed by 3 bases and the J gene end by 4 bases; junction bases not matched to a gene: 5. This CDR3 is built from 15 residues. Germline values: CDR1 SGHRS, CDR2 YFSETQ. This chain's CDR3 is CASSSTGVGTGELFF. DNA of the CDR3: TGCGCCAGCAGCTCGACAGGGGTCGGCACCGGGGAGCTGTTTTTT.

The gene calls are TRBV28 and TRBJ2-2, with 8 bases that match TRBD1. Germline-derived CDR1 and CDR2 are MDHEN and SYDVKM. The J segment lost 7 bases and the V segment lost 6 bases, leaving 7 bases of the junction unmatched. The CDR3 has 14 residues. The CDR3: CASRLQGAVGELFF. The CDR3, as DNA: TGTGCCAGCAGGCTCCAGGGGGCGGTCGGGGAGCTGTTTTTT. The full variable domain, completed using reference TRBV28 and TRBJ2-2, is DVKVTQSSRYLVKRTGEKVFLECVQDMDHENMFWYRQDPGLGLRLIYFSYDVKMKEKGDIPEGYSVSREKKERFSLILESASTNQTSMYLCASRLQGAVGELFFGEGSRLTVL.

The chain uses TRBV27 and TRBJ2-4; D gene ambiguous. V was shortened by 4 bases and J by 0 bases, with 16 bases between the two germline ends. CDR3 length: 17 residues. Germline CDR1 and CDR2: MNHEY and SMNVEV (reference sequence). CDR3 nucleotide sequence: TGTGCCAGCAGTTCCCCCGCGCTACGGTTAGCCAAAAACATTCAGTACTTC. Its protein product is CASSSPALRLAKNIQYF.

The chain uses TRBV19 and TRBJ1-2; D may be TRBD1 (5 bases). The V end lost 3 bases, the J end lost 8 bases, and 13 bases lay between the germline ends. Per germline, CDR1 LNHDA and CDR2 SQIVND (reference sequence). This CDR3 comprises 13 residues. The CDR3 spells CASSIGGLGGYTF. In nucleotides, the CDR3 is TGTGCCAGTAGTATCGGGGGACTAGGCGGCTACACCTTC.

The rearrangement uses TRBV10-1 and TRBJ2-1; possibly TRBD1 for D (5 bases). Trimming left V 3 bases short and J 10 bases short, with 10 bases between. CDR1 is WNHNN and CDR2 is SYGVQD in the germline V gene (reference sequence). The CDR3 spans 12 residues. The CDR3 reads CASSDRVGEQFF. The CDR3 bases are TGCGCCAGCAGTGACAGGGTGGGCGAGCAGTTCTTC.

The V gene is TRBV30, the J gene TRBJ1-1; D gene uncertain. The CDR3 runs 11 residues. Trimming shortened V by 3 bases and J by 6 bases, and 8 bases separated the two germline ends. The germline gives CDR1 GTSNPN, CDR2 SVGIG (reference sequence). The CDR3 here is CAWSGVAEAFF. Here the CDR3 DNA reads TGTGCCTGGAGCGGGGTAGCTGAAGCTTTCTTT.

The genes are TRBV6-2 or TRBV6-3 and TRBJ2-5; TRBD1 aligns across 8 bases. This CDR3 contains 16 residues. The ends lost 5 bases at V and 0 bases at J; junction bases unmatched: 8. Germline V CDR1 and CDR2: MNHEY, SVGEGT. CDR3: CASSKDRGGDQETQYF. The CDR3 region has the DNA TGTGCCAGCAGTAAAGACAGGGGTGGGGACCAAGAGACCCAGTACTTC.

Written as DNA, the CDR3 is TGCGCCAGCAGCCCGGAGGGTCGCGCGAACAATGAGCAGTTCTTC. It encodes CASSPEGRANNEQFF. The chain combines TRBV5-1 with TRBJ2-1; a weak D match, TRBD2 (6 bases). The V gene's germline CDR1 is SGHRS and CDR2 YFSETQ. Trimming stripped 4 bases from V and 5 bases from J, with 16 bases between. This CDR3 region has 15 residues.

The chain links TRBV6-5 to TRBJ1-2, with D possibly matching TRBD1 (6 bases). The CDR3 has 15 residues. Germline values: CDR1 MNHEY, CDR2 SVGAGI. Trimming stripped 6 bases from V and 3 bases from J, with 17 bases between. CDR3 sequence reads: CASRYSRGPDYGYTF. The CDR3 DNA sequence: TGTGCCAGCAGATATAGCAGGGGCCCCGACTATGGCTACACCTTC.

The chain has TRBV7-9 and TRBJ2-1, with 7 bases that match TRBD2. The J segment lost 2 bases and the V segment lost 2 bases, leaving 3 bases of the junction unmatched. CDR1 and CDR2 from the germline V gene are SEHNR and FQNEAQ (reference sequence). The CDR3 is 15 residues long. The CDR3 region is CASSLLADTYNEQFF. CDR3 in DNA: TGTGCCAGCAGCTTACTAGCGGATACCTACAATGAGCAGTTCTTC.

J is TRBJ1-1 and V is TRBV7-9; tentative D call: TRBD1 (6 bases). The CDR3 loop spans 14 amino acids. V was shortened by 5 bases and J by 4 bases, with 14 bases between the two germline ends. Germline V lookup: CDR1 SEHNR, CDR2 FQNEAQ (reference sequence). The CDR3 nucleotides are TGTGCCAGCAGCACCAATGCCAGGGGCACTGAAGCTTTCTTT. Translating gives CASSTNARGTEAFF.

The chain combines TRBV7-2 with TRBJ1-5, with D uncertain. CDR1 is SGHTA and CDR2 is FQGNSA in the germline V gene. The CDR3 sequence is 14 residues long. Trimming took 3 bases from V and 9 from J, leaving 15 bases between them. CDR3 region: CASSFGLLGRPQHF. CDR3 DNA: TGTGCCAGCAGCTTCGGACTCCTGGGGAGGCCCCAGCATTTT.

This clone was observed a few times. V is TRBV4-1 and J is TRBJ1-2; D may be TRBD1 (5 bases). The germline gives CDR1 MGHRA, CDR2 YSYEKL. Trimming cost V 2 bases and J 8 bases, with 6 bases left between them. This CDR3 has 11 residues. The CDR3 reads CASSQPGGYTF. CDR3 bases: TGCGCCAGCAGCCAACCAGGGGGCTACACCTTC.

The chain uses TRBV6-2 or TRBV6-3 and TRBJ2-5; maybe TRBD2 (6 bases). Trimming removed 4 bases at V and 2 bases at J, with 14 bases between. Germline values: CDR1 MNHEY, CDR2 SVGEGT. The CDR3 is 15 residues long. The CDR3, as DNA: TGTGCCAGCAGTTCAATAGCTGGAGGGCAAGAGACCCAGTACTTC. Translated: CASSSIAGGQETQYF.